This TCR beta chain appears in the sequencing data of a study of T cell repertoires in cytomegalovirus infection. Study context: Matching HLA type, along with CMV infection, was indicated by public TCR beta signatures.

General study findings and limits: Clonotypes of TCR beta that were HLA-C-restricted and CMV-specific dominated the ex vivo response.

This CDR3 comprises 13 residues. Per the germline V gene, CDR1 is ENHRY and CDR2 is SYGVKD. Between the trimmed V and J ends, which lost 4 bases and 8 bases, there was a span of 14 bases. Of note for this clonotype: Its antigen remains unknown.

One entry per CDR3 protein results from TCRdb running MiXCR on the reads. The sample has nearly 700,000 distinct CDR3 sequences, around 30% seen once; the top ten hold roughly 20%. This sequence was found in a human donor in good health (CMV status not recorded). Some clones in this sample may be carry-over from other donors' samples. This sequence joins TRBV10-3 and TRBJ1-2; D ambiguous. The sample was cultured PBMCs, taken from culture after CMV antigen stimulation. The CDR3 region has the DNA TGTGCCATCAGTGCCCTAGGATCTCGGGGCTACACCTTC. Translating it yields CAISALGSRGYTF.